One sample yielded the 19 T cell receptor beta chains listed below, sequenced in a study of PD-L1 blockade in urothelial cancer (dated by TCRdb to 2016 to 2017). The receptor library was made with the immunoSEQ multiplex PCR assay. TCRdb holds this immuneACCESS table with in-frame rearrangements only. Some clones are missing; in checked studies, unresolved V genes explain under half, and the rest has no known cause. Here the sample has about 45,000 clones; roughly 86% occur a single time. The top ten hold around 14% of the sample. Read against the paper, the sample's time point label means: peripheral blood 6 weeks after treatment start. The sample here was PBMCs, taken around atezolizumab (anti-PD-L1) treatment. These receptors originate from a man between 60 and 75 years old with urothelial cancer.

The chain employs TRBV5-4 and TRBJ2-7; 7 nucleotides match TRBD1. Germline CDR1 and CDR2: SGHNT and YYREEE (reference sequence). J lost 2 bases, V lost 4 bases, and 9 bases had no gene match. This CDR3 contains 15 residues. CDR3 coding DNA: TGTGCCAGCAGCCAATCCCGGGACAGCGCCTACGAGCAGTACTTC. Translated, it gives CASSQSRDSAYEQYF.

The chain is built from TRBV5-6 and TRBJ2-3; D possibly corresponds to TRBD2 (6 bases). The CDR3 sequence is 14 residues long. Germline CDR1 SGHDT, CDR2 YYEEEE. Trimming took 2 bases from V and 5 from J, leaving 12 bases between them. In DNA, the CDR3 is TGTGCCAGCAGCTTTACAACGGGGGTAGATACGCAGTATTTT. Translation gives CASSFTTGVDTQYF.

This clone was seen once. The rearrangement uses TRBV5-8 and TRBJ2-3; no firm D call. Germline V gene data show CDR1 as SGHTS and CDR2 as YDEGEE. The length of the CDR3 is 14 residues. The V end lost 4 bases, the J end lost 0 bases, and 9 bases lay between the germline ends. CDR3 DNA sequence: TGTGCCAGCAGCCCCGCGAGCAGCACAGATACGCAGTATTTT. This gives the protein CASSPASSTDTQYF.

The gene calls are TRBV21-1 and TRBJ2-7; the D call TRBD1 from the table was never checked on the DNA. TRBV21-1 is reported as a pseudogene. This CDR3 has 17 amino acids. CDR3 residues: CASSKVEQGLTPYEQYF. The CDR3 DNA reads TGTGCCAGCAGCAAAGTGGAACAGGGCCTAACCCCCTACGAGCAGTACTTC.

The chain recombines TRBV27 with TRBJ2-7; 7 nucleotides agree with TRBD2. The germline CDR1 and CDR2 sequences are MNHEY and SMNVEV (reference sequence). The J segment lost 0 bases and the V segment lost 6 bases, leaving 5 bases of the junction unmatched. The CDR3 has 14 amino acids. The CDR3: CASSLKRDSYEQYF. Here the CDR3 DNA reads TGTGCCAGCAGCTTGAAGCGGGACTCCTACGAGCAGTACTTC.

The chain links TRBV5-4 to TRBJ2-7; weak D call: TRBD2 (6 bases). The V end lost 1 base, the J end lost 0 bases, and 11 bases lay between the germline ends. The CDR3 is made up of 15 amino acids. In germline, CDR1 is SGHNT, CDR2 YYREEE (reference sequence). The CDR3: CASSLTGLGSYEQYF. The CDR3 region has the DNA TGTGCCAGCAGCTTGACGGGACTTGGCTCCTACGAGCAGTACTTC.

The chain is built from TRBV7-2 and TRBJ2-2, with 8 bases that match TRBD1. V lost 1 base and J lost 7; bases outside the gene matches: 5. Germline assignment: CDR1 SGHTA and CDR2 FQGNSA. The CDR3 has 15 amino acids. The DNA for the CDR3 is TGTGCCAGCAGCTTAGACCAGGGGGCTAACGGGGAGCTGTTTTTT. It codes for CASSLDQGANGELFF. Supplemented by reference TRBV7-2 and TRBJ2-2, the full variable domain reads GAGVSQSPSNKVTEKGKDVELRCDPISGHTALYWYRQSLGQGLEFLIYFQGNSAPDKSGLPSDRFSAERTGGSVSTLTIQRTQQEDSAVYLCASSLDQGANGELFFGEGSRLTVL.

The CDR3 here is CASSHSGNPYEQYF. CDR3 DNA: TGTGCCAGCAGCCACTCGGGTAACCCCTACGAGCAGTACTTC. The rearrangement links TRBV14 to TRBJ2-7; D is unclear. The V gene lost 3 bases and the J gene lost 2 bases, with 11 bases spanning the gap. This CDR3 is 14 amino acids long. Germline CDR1 reads SGHDN; CDR2 reads FVKESK.

V is TRBV5-4 and J is TRBJ2-2; TRBD2 aligns across 13 bases. The germline CDR1 and CDR2 sequences are SGHNT and YYREEE (reference sequence). V lost 4 bases and J lost 6; bases outside the gene matches: 9. CDR3 length: 17 residues. CDR3 loop: CASSRTSGGAPAGELFF. DNA for the CDR3: TGTGCCAGCAGCAGAACTAGCGGGGGGGCCCCAGCCGGGGAGCTGTTTTTT.

In this sample, this clone turned up a few times. The chain joins TRBV10-1 to TRBJ2-1; 9 nucleotides align to TRBD1. J was trimmed by 7 bases and V by 8 bases; bases with no gene match: 12. Per germline, CDR1 WNHNN and CDR2 SYGVQD (reference sequence). The CDR3 is made up of 15 amino acids. For the CDR3, the DNA is TGCGCCAGCGGAGGTGCTCCCGGGACAGGGAATGAGCAGTTCTTC. Residues: CASGGAPGTGNEQFF.

The sample holds one count of this clone. The chain is built from TRBV27 and TRBJ2-6, with a weak D call TRBD1 (6 bases). This CDR3 is built from 15 residues. Germline CDR1 and CDR2: MNHEY and SMNVEV (reference sequence). The ends were cut back, 5 bases at V and 3 bases at J, with 11 bases in the middle. In nucleotides, the CDR3 is TGTGCCAGCAGTACCCAGGGGATTGGGGCCAACGTCCTGACTTTC. Protein: CASSTQGIGANVLTF. The full variable domain, with the rest looked up from reference TRBV27 and TRBJ2-6, is EAQVTQNPRYLITVTGKKLTVTCSQNMNHEYMSWYRQDPGLGLRQIYYSMNVEVTDKGDVPEGYKVSRKEKRNFPLILESPSPNQTSLYFCASSTQGIGANVLTFGAGSRLTVL.

The genes are TRBV10-3 and TRBJ2-5; the D is unclear. Germline CDR1 ENHRY, CDR2 SYGVKD. This CDR3 is built from 14 residues. The V gene lost 4 bases and the J gene lost 1 base, with 10 bases spanning the gap. The CDR3 nucleotides read TGTGCCATCAGTGGCGGTCACCTCCAAGAGACCCAGTACTTC. Protein sequence: CAISGGHLQETQYF.

This clone was seen a few times. The chain links TRBV4-3 to TRBJ2-7, with a possible D match to TRBD2 (5 bases). This CDR3 is 14 amino acids long. V was shortened by 0 bases and J by 2 bases, with 8 bases between the two germline ends. Germline CDR1 LGHNA, CDR2 YSLEER. CDR3 region: CASSQDEGPYEQYF. The DNA of the CDR3 is TGCGCCAGCAGCCAAGATGAGGGCCCCTACGAGCAGTACTTC.

This chain's CDR3 is CASRRGTDNEQFF. The CDR3 DNA is TGTGCCAGCAGACGGGGGACAGACAATGAGCAGTTCTTC. The V and J genes are TRBV6-1 and TRBJ2-1; maybe TRBD1 (7 bases). The CDR3 runs 13 residues. Germline assignment: CDR1 MNHNS and CDR2 SASEGT. The V end lost 6 bases, the J end lost 5 bases, and 11 bases lay between the germline ends.

CDR3 sequence (DNA): TGTGCCAGCGAAGGGACTAGTTCCTACAATGAGCAGTTCTTC. Protein product: CASEGTSSYNEQFF. The rearrangement uses TRBV28 and TRBJ2-1; 8 bases agree with TRBD2. The CDR3 consists of 14 residues. J gave up 1 base and V 8 bases, and 4 bases lay outside the gene matches. Germline V gives CDR1 MDHEN, CDR2 SYDVKM.

As DNA, the CDR3 is TGTGCCAGTGGGGAGGCCTCTGGAAACACCATATATTTT. Translation: CASGEASGNTIYF. This sequence joins TRBV19 and TRBJ1-3, with no clear D. V was clipped by 8 bases and J by 0 bases, with 8 bases between them. Germline V gives CDR1 LNHDA, CDR2 SQIVND (reference sequence). The length of the CDR3 is 13 residues.

The gene calls are TRBV29-1 and TRBJ2-1, with D perhaps TRBD2 (7 bases). The CDR3 covers 13 residues. Germline loops: CDR1 SQVTM, CDR2 ANQGSEA. The V end was cut by 4 bases, the J end by 3 bases, with 10 bases between. CDR3 DNA sequence: TGCAGCGTTGGGGGGGGCCTCTACAATGAGCAGTTCTTC. Amino acids: CSVGGGLYNEQFF.

The chain couples TRBV28 to TRBJ1-1; the match to TRBD1 covers 9 bases. The CDR3 has 15 amino acids. Germline V gives CDR1 MDHEN, CDR2 SYDVKM. Germline trimming cut 5 bases from V and 8 bases from J; bases unmatched to any gene: 12. The DNA for the CDR3 is TGTGCCAGCAGTGGGACAGGGTCGGGACTTTTGGAAGCTTTCTTT. It specifies CASSGTGSGLLEAFF.

The CDR3 nucleotides are TGTGCCAGCAGTTGGACTATAAGCTCCTACGAGCAGTACTTC. As protein: CASSWTISSYEQYF. The V call is TRBV28, the J call TRBJ2-7; D might be TRBD2 (6 bases). Germline V lookup: CDR1 MDHEN, CDR2 SYDVKM. Trimming cost V 4 bases and J 0 bases, with 10 bases left between them. This CDR3 region has 14 residues.